This record looks at one T cell receptor beta chain sequence and its context. The antigen remains unidentified. Each donor had more than 2 ml of blood drawn. Amplification used two nested PCRs: roughly 16 cycles, then 8 to 10 cycles, on TCRalpha/TCRbeta cDNA. No DNA is given; TCRdb re-called the 5' RACE reads and lists each CDR3 protein once. In total, the table holds roughly 320,000 distinct CDR3 sequences. These data are taken from a study of monozygotic twins with inflammatory bowel disease. CDR3 size: 16 residues. Study-wide results and limits: Versus healthy twins, IBD patients showed fewer clonotypes shared with others, especially with disease activity.

This TCR was recovered from a human donor with ulcerative colitis or Crohn's disease, or a healthy co-twin of an affected twin (not recorded which). Specimen: blood. The chain links TRBV12-3 or TRBV12-4 to TRBJ2-5; TCRdb's D call of TRBD1 is untestable without DNA. CDR3 protein: CASSVQVTTLQETQYF.